This TCR beta chain comes out of a study of blood T cell repertoires in COVID-19. Across the study: Samples came from the United States, Italy and Spain, spanning acute and convalescent COVID-19. Nucleic acid was either cDNA or gDNA, and it came from T cells, B-cell-depleted T cells, or PBMCs.

The CDR3 extends over 15 amino acids. CDR1 is SGHRS, CDR2 YFSETQ, per germline. V lost 2 bases and J 0 bases, leaving 10 bases between the germline ends. Original processing notes: By means of reference gene primer amplification, nucleated cell counts were estimated. TCRdb keeps only in-frame clones here, not all; method: immunoSEQ multiplex PCR. Clone size and V and J calls were adopted from that table, with D and trimming inferred from the DNA. The sample shows roughly 250,000 clones, 70% to 85% of them seen only once. The chain recombines TRBV5-1 with TRBJ2-3, with D possibly TRBD2 on 6 matching bases. This clonotype originated in a woman aged 80 or older with acute or convalescent COVID-19. The sequenced material came from peripheral blood. For the CDR3, the DNA is TGCGCCAGCAGCTTTGGAGGGGCGAGCACAGATACGCAGTATTTT. It translates to CASSFGGASTDTQYF.